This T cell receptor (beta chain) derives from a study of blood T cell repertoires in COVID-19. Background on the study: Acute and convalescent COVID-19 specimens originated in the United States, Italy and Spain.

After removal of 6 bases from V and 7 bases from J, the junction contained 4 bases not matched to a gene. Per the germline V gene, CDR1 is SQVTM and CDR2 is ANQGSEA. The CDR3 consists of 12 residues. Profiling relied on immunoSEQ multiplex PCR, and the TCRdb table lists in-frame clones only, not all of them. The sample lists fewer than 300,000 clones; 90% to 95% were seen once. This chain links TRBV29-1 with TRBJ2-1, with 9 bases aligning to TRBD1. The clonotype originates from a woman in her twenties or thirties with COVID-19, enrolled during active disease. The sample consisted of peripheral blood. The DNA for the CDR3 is TGCAGCGTCGCACAGGGGGCGAATGAGCAGTTCTTC. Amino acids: CSVAQGANEQFF.